The T cell receptor (beta chain) described here comes from a study of CD8 T cells in Susac syndrome. RNA totalling about 0.5 to 1 ug underwent reverse transcription with random hexamers. TCRdb reanalysed the immunoSEQ multiplex PCR reads using MiXCR and keeps one entry per CDR3 protein. The table has hundreds of thousands of distinct CDR3 sequences, roughly 90% seen once; the top ten hold roughly 0.2%. TCR beta was sequenced from blood CD8+ and CD4+ T cells. While CD8+ and CD4+ T cells were isolated negatively, TEMRA cells were enriched by FACS. Germline V gives CDR1 MNHEY, CDR2 SVGAGI. Trimming took 0 bases from V and 7 from J, leaving 10 bases between them. The CDR3 has 15 amino acids.

V usage is TRBV6-5 and J usage is TRBJ1-6; D unclear. The sequencing input was CD8+ T cells from PBMCs. This sequence originates from a human donor with multiple sclerosis. The CDR3 loop is CASSYSTTGNSPLHF. The CDR3 DNA reads as TGTGCCAGCAGTTACTCGACGACGGGCAATTCACCCCTCCACTTT.